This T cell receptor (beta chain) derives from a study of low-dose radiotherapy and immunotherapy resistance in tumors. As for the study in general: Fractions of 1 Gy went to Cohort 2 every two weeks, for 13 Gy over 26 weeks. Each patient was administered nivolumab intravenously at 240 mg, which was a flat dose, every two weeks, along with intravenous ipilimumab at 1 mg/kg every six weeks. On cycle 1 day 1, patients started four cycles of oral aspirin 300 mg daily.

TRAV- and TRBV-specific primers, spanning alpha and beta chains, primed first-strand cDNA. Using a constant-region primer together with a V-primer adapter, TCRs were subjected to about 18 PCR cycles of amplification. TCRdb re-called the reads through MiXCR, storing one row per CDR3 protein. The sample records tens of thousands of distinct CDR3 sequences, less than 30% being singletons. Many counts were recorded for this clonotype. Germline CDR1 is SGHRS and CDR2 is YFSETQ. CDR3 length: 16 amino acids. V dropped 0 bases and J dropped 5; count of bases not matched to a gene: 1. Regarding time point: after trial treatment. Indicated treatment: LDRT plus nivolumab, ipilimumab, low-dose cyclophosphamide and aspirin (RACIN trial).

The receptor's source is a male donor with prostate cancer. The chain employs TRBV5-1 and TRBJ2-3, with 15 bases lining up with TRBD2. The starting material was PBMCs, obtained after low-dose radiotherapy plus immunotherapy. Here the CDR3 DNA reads TGCGCCAGCAGCTTGGCGGGACTAGCGGGAGGAGATACGCAGTATTTT. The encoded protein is CASSLAGLAGGDTQYF.